Each of the 27 T cell receptor beta chains below was sequenced from the same sample in a study of glioma-infiltrating T cells after dendritic cell vaccination (dated by TCRdb to 2016 to 2017). In light of the paper, this sample's time point label describes: after dendritic cell vaccination, including at tumor progression/relapse. The receptor library was made with the immunoSEQ multiplex PCR assay. TCRdb stores this immuneACCESS table with in-frame sequences only. Part of the clones is absent; in the studies checked, under half of the shortfall reflects unresolved V genes, and no reason is known for the rest. The sample contains 90,000 to 110,000 clones, 90% of them found a single time. Of the sample, approximately 3% is held by the ten largest clones. Sample: blood, taken after dendritic cell vaccination. All receptors come from a human donor with glioblastoma.

The chain combines TRBV29-1 with TRBJ2-3; D is uncertain. V was shortened by 4 bases and J by 1 base, with 3 bases between the two germline ends. This CDR3 region has 11 residues. CDR1 is SQVTM and CDR2 is ANQGSEA in the germline V gene. The CDR3: CSVAGTDTQYF. CDR3 in DNA: TGCAGCGTTGCCGGCACAGATACGCAGTATTTT.

V and J are TRBV5-1 and TRBJ2-5; 11 bases align to TRBD1. With 4 bases clipped from V and 4 bases from J, the junction kept 3 bases outside the gene matches. CDR3 length: 14 amino acids. CDR1 and CDR2 from the germline V gene are SGHRS and YFSETQ. CDR3 bases: TGCGCCAGCAGCCCGGACAGGGGGCGAGAGACCCAGTACTTC. Protein product: CASSPDRGRETQYF.

The V gene is TRBV6-6, the J gene TRBJ2-1; 10 bases are shared with TRBD1. The CDR3 covers 15 residues. Germline V gene data show CDR1 as MNHNY and CDR2 as SVGAGI (reference sequence). V was pared by 7 bases and J by 6 bases, with 9 bases of the junction left unmatched. As DNA, the CDR3 is TGTGCCAGCAAAGATCCGGGACAGGGGACCAATGAGCAGTTCTTC. It translates to CASKDPGQGTNEQFF.

This clone occurred once. This chain joins TRBV5-1 and TRBJ2-1; D unresolved. The CDR3 spans 12 residues. With 0 bases removed from V and 5 bases from J, the gap between germline ends came to 3 bases. CDR1 and CDR2 from the germline V gene are SGHRS and YFSETQ. CDR3 sequence reads: CASSLVDNEQFF. CDR3 nucleotide sequence: TGCGCCAGCAGCTTGGTCGACAATGAGCAGTTCTTC.

The genes are TRBV5-1 and TRBJ1-2; possibly TRBD1 for D (6 bases). V lost 4 bases and J 0 bases, leaving 13 bases between the germline ends. Per germline, CDR1 SGHRS and CDR2 YFSETQ. CDR3 length equals 15 residues. CDR3 in DNA: TGCGCCAGCAGCCGAACAGGGCGAGCTAACTATGGCTACACCTTC. As protein: CASSRTGRANYGYTF. Supplemented by reference TRBV5-1 and TRBJ1-2, the full variable domain reads KAGVTQTPRYLIKTRGQQVTLSCSPISGHRSVSWYQQTPGQGLQFLFEYFSETQRNKGNFPGRFSGRQFSNSRSEMNVSTLELGDSALYLCASSRTGRANYGYTFGSGTRLTVV.

J is TRBJ1-5 and V is TRBV5-1; D is undetermined. CDR1 is SGHRS, CDR2 YFSETQ, per germline. V dropped 5 bases and J dropped 7 bases, with 16 bases sitting between them. There are 14 residues in the CDR3. The CDR3 region has the DNA TGCGCCAGCAGACCCGGGGAGGGCTCCCAGCCCCAGCATTTT. Translating gives CASRPGEGSQPQHF.

The chain couples TRBV2 to TRBJ1-1, with D perhaps matching TRBD1 (5 bases). V was pared by 1 base and J by 1 base, with 10 bases between. Germline CDR1 is SNHLY and CDR2 is FYNNEI. The CDR3 is 15 residues long. CDR3 loop: CASSEGRGRNTEAFF. DNA of the CDR3: TGTGCCAGCAGTGAAGGGCGGGGCCGGAACACTGAAGCTTTCTTT.

The chain has TRBV5-8 and TRBJ1-1; D unresolved. Germline assignment: CDR1 SGHTS and CDR2 YDEGEE. V was shortened by 1 base and J by 11 bases, with 18 bases between the two germline ends. The CDR3 runs to 14 residues. CDR3 loop: CASSLSGEGFAAFF. DNA of the CDR3: TGTGCCAGCAGCTTGTCTGGAGAGGGATTTGCTGCTTTCTTT. Together with reference TRBV5-8 and TRBJ1-1, the CDR3 gives the full variable domain: EAGVTQSPTHLIKTRGQQATLRCSPISGHTSVYWYQQALGLGLQFLLWYDEGEERNRGNFPPRFSGRQFPNYSSELNVNALELEDSALYLCASSLSGEGFAAFFGQGTRLTVV.

The CDR3 nucleotides are TGTGCCAGCAGCTCCAAAAAAACAGGGCCAACTAATGAAAAACTGTTTTTT. Residues: CASSSKKTGPTNEKLFF. V gene TRBV5-4 combines with J gene TRBJ1-4; D may be TRBD1 (6 bases). V lost 3 bases and J 0 bases, leaving 15 bases between the germline ends. The CDR3 totals 17 residues. Germline V lookup: CDR1 SGHNT, CDR2 YYREEE (reference sequence).

The chain recombines TRBV12-1 with TRBJ2-3; the D call TRBD1 from the table was never checked on the DNA. TRBV12-1 is assigned pseudogene status. The CDR3 sequence is 13 residues long. The CDR3 reads CASSFPRTLTGYF. The CDR3 coding sequence is TGTGCCAGCAGCTTCCCACGGACGCTCACAGGGTATTTT.

The chain couples TRBV18 to TRBJ1-6; 7 bases are a match to TRBD1. Trimming at V came to 2 bases and at J to 5 bases, leaving 3 bases not matched to a gene. Germline V CDR1 and CDR2: KGHSH, LQKENI. This CDR3 region has 15 residues. The CDR3 loop is CASSPSGQNNSPLHF. The DNA of the CDR3 is TGTGCCAGCTCACCATCGGGACAGAATAATTCACCCCTCCACTTT.

The chain carries TRBV7-3 and TRBJ1-2; TRBD1 is a possible D gene (5 bases). The CDR3 extends over 15 amino acids. V lost 0 bases and J lost 2, with 10 bases in between. Per the germline V gene, CDR1 is SGHTA and CDR2 is FQGTGA. The CDR3 DNA sequence: TGTGCCAGCAGCTTAACTGGGACTGAGAACTATGGCTACACCTTC. Its translation: CASSLTGTENYGYTF.

As regards this clone: Sequence at one end of the junction differs from germline and may be a read error. This specimen includes other DNA sequences encoding the same CDR3. The chain carries TRBV6-5 and TRBJ1-6, with 8 bases matching TRBD1. CDR1 is MNHEY, CDR2 SVGAGI, per germline. The CDR3 consists of 14 residues. This CDR3 reads CASSSTGGYSPLHF. In DNA, the CDR3 is TGTGCCAGCAGTTCTACAGGGGGTTATTCCCCCCTCCACTTT.

V usage is TRBV28 and J usage is TRBJ2-2, with 10 bases aligning to TRBD1. The junction had 10 bases not matched to a gene; V was cut back by 5 bases and J by 1 base. The CDR3 covers 18 residues. CDR1 is MDHEN, CDR2 SYDVKM, per germline. The chain's CDR3 is CASSPPPGQGKNTGELFF. CDR3 nucleotides: TGTGCCAGCAGTCCACCGCCGGGACAGGGGAAGAACACCGGGGAGCTGTTTTTT.

The chain links TRBV2 to TRBJ1-2, with a possible D match to TRBD1 (5 bases). With 6 bases removed from V and 8 bases from J, the gap between germline ends came to 22 bases. CDR1 is SNHLY, CDR2 FYNNEI, per germline. CDR3 size: 15 residues. The CDR3 region has the DNA TGTGCCAGCAGACCCTCGACAGTTTTTGGTGAGGGCTACACCTTC. This codes for CASRPSTVFGEGYTF.

The chain uses TRBV27 and TRBJ1-1, with D unresolved. This CDR3 has 13 residues. V lost 6 bases and J 6 bases, leaving 14 bases between the germline ends. Germline CDR1 reads MNHEY; CDR2 reads SMNVEV (reference sequence). In DNA form, the CDR3 reads TGTGCCAGCAGAGAGGCTACCACACCTGAAGCTTTCTTT. Protein sequence: CASREATTPEAFF.

V usage is TRBV9 and J usage is TRBJ2-7; no clear D. Trimming removed 0 bases at V and 1 base at J, with 8 bases between. Germline V gene data show CDR1 as SGDLS and CDR2 as YYNGEE. The CDR3 is 14 residues long. DNA for the CDR3: TGTGCCAGCAGCGTAGACGGCGGATCCTACGAGCAGTACTTC. Translation gives CASSVDGGSYEQYF.

The V gene is TRBV27, the J gene TRBJ2-4, with 9 bases matching TRBD1. The germline V gene encodes CDR1 MNHEY and CDR2 SMNVEV (reference sequence). With 6 bases clipped from V and 2 bases from J, the junction kept 5 bases outside the gene matches. The CDR3 is made up of 15 amino acids. CDR3 sequence reads: CASSGTGLTKNIQYF. The CDR3 DNA reads TGTGCCAGCAGCGGGACAGGGCTTACCAAAAACATTCAGTACTTC.

This clone was observed a handful of times. The V call is TRBV28, the J call TRBJ2-1, with 8 bases aligning to TRBD1. Germline values: CDR1 MDHEN, CDR2 SYDVKM. The CDR3 runs to 16 residues. The J segment lost 8 bases and the V segment lost 2 bases, leaving 11 bases of the junction unmatched. The CDR3 is CASSLRVDRESDEQFF. As DNA, the CDR3 is TGTGCCAGCAGTTTAAGGGTGGACAGGGAATCGGATGAGCAGTTCTTC.

This clone appeared once. J is TRBJ1-5 and V is TRBV5-1; 7 bases fit TRBD1. V lost 2 bases and J lost 0; bases outside the gene matches: 5. The germline CDR1 and CDR2 sequences are SGHRS and YFSETQ. This CDR3 has 16 amino acids. The CDR3 here is CASSLTGVGSNQPQHF. The CDR3 bases are TGCGCCAGCAGCTTAACAGGGGTAGGTAGCAATCAGCCCCAGCATTTT. Combining the CDR3 with reference TRBV5-1 and TRBJ1-5 gives the whole variable domain KAGVTQTPRYLIKTRGQQVTLSCSPISGHRSVSWYQQTPGQGLQFLFEYFSETQRNKGNFPGRFSGRQFSNSRSEMNVSTLELGDSALYLCASSLTGVGSNQPQHFGDGTRLSIL.

This chain connects TRBV30 to TRBJ2-3; 14 bases are shared with TRBD2. V was pared by 0 bases and J by 2 bases, with 13 bases of the junction left unmatched. CDR3 length: 20 residues. Looked up from germline, CDR1 is GTSNPN and CDR2 is SVGIG (reference sequence). The CDR3 is CAWSVLRTSGGRGYTDTQYF. CDR3 DNA sequence: TGTGCCTGGAGTGTACTCCGGACTAGCGGGGGGAGGGGCTACACAGATACGCAGTATTTT.

V usage is TRBV6-1 and J usage is TRBJ2-6; a weak D match, TRBD2 (5 bases). V dropped 3 bases and J dropped 2 bases, with 8 bases sitting between them. Germline assignment: CDR1 MNHNS and CDR2 SASEGT. The CDR3 loop spans 15 amino acids. The CDR3: CASSDEGAGANVLTF. The DNA of the CDR3 is TGTGCCAGCAGTGATGAGGGCGCTGGGGCCAACGTCCTGACTTTC.

The chain links TRBV6-5 to TRBJ1-3, with a possible D match to TRBD1 (6 bases). CDR1 and CDR2 from the germline V gene are MNHEY and SVGAGI. Trimming stripped 2 bases from V and 0 bases from J, with 11 bases between. The CDR3 contains 16 residues. The CDR3 reads CASSYRTEISGNTIYF. DNA for the CDR3: TGTGCCAGCAGTTACCGGACAGAAATCTCTGGAAACACCATATATTTT.

V gene TRBV15 combines with J gene TRBJ2-4; TRBD2 matches 7 bases. The CDR3 sequence is 18 residues long. Germline V lookup: CDR1 LNHNV, CDR2 YYDKDF (reference sequence). V lost 0 bases, J lost 3 bases, and 11 bases stayed unmatched. The CDR3 loop reads CATSRDSGGWKVKNIQYF. Written as DNA, the CDR3 is TGTGCCACCAGCAGAGATTCCGGGGGGTGGAAAGTCAAAAACATTCAGTACTTC.

The chain combines TRBV7-2 with TRBJ2-7; D perhaps matches TRBD2 (5 bases). Germline lookup yields CDR1 SGHTA and CDR2 FQGNSA. The ends were cut back, 3 bases at V and 5 bases at J, with 11 bases in the middle. This CDR3 region has 13 residues. The CDR3 loop reads CASSFSFGNEQYF. The CDR3 region has the DNA TGTGCCAGCAGCTTTTCCTTCGGGAACGAGCAGTACTTC.

Regarding this clone: The same CDR3 is also encoded by other DNA sequences in this sample. The chain employs TRBV6-5 and TRBJ1-3; TRBD1 matches at 7 bases. From germline, CDR1 is MNHEY and CDR2 SVGAGI. Trimming removed 7 bases from V and 1 base from J; junction bases left unmatched: 7. This CDR3 contains 15 residues. CDR3 loop: CASKRQGSSGNTIYF. The CDR3 nucleotides are TGTGCCAGCAAAAGACAGGGTAGTTCTGGAAACACCATATATTTT.

The rearrangement uses TRBV7-9 and TRBJ1-2; D is uncertain. V was clipped by 5 bases and J by 6 bases, with 7 bases between them. CDR1 is SEHNR, CDR2 FQNEAQ, per germline (reference sequence). The CDR3 length is 11 residues. The CDR3 protein is CASSLSDGYTF. The CDR3 DNA is TGTGCCAGCAGCCTCAGTGATGGCTACACCTTC.